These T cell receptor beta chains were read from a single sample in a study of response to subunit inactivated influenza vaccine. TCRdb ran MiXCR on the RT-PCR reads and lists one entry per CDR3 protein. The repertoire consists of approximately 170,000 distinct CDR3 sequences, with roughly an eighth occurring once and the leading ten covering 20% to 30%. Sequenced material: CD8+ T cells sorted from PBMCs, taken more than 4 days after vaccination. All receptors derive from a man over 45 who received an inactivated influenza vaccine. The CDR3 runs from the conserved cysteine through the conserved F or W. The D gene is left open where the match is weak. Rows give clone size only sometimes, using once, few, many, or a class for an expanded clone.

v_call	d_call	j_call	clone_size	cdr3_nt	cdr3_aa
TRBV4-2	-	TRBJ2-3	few	TGTGCCAGCAGCGCCCGAAGCCACCTAGACACAGATACGCAGTATTTT	CASSARSHLDTDTQYF
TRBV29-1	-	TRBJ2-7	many	TGCAGCGTTGAAGATAGAACAGGGAATGGGGAGCAGTACTTC	CSVEDRTGNGEQYF
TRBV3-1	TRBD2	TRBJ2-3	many	TGTGCCAGCAGCCTAGGGACTAGCGGGACCACAGATACGCAGTATTTT	CASSLGTSGTTDTQYF
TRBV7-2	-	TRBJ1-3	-	TGTGCCAGCAGCTTCACAGGGTCTGGAAACACCATATATTTT	CASSFTGSGNTIYF
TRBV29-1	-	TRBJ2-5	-	TGCAGCGTTGACGGCGTATCCCCAGAACAAGAGACCCAGTACTTC	CSVDGVSPEQETQYF
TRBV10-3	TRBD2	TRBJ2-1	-	TGTGCCATCAGTGCGCCTTGGGAGGGCCAGTACAATGAGCAGTTCTTC	CAISAPWEGQYNEQFF
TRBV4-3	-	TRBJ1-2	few	TGCGCCAGCAGCCAAGAGTCCGGCAGCTTATTTCACACCTTC	CASSQESGSLFHTF
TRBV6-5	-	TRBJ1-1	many	TGTGCCAGCAGTTACGACGGAATGAACACTGAAGCTTTCTTT	CASSYDGMNTEAFF
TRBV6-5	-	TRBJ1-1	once	TGTGCCAGCAGTTACAATAGAGGGAACACTGAAGCTTTCTTT	CASSYNRGNTEAFF
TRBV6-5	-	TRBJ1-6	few	TGTGCCAGCAGTTACTCGACGAGCTCCTATAATTCACCCCTCCACTTT	CASSYSTSSYNSPLHF
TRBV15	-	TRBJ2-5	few	TGTGCCACCAGCAGTGGAGGAACGGACGAACAAGAGACCCAGTACTTC	CATSSGGTDEQETQYF
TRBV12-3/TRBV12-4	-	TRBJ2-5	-	TGTGCCAGCAGTTTTTTGGGCAGTTACGCCCAAGAGACCCAGTACTTC	CASSFLGSYAQETQYF
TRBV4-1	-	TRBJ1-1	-	TGCGCCAGCAGCCAAGCAAGGGGCTCGTACACTGAAGCTTTCTTT	CASSQARGSYTEAFF
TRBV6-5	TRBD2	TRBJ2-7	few	TGTGCCAGCAGAACGGGAGGCGAGCAGCACTTC	CASRTGGEQHF
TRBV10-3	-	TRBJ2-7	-	TGTGCCATCAGTGGAGGGGGTAGGGTAGACGAGCAGTACTTC	CAISGGGRVDEQYF
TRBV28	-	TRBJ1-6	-	TGTGCCAGCGCGCCCTACGGGACGGCGAATTCACCCCTCCACTTT	CASAPYGTANSPLHF
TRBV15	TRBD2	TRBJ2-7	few	TGTGCCACCAGCAGAGTAGCGGGAGCGGTCGAGCAGTACTTC	CATSRVAGAVEQYF
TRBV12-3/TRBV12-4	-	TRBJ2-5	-	TGTGCCAGCGGGATGGCAGGATGGATAGGGACCCAGTACTTC	CASGMAGWIGTQYF
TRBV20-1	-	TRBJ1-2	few	TGCAGTGCTAGAGATCTAGTTGGCAGCTTGGGGAATGGCTACACCTTC	CSARDLVGSLGNGYTF
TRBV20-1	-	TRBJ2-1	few	TGCAGTGCTAGAGATTTGTTTTTGGGGGCGTACAATGAGCAGTTCTTC	CSARDLFLGAYNEQFF
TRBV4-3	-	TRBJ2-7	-	TGCGCCAGCAGCCAAGGCTCACGGGACGCCTTGTACGAGCAGTACTTC	CASSQGSRDALYEQYF
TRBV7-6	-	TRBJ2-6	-	TGTGCCAGCAGCTTAAACTGGAGGGCCTCTGGGGCCAACGTCCTGACTTTC	CASSLNWRASGANVLTF
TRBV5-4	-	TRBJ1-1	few	TGTGCCAGCAACGCCGAGAACACTGAAGCTTTCTTT	CASNAENTEAFF
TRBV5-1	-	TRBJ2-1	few	TGCGCCAGCAGCTACGGGGACTGGAATTCGGGAAATGAGCAGTTCTTC	CASSYGDWNSGNEQFF
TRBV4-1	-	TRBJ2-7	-	TGCGCCAGCAGCCAAGAGCCAGGGGGGTCCGAGCAGTACTTC	CASSQEPGGSEQYF
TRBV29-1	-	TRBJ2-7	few	TGCAGCGTTGAGGGTAGCGGTCCCTACGAGCAGTACTTC	CSVEGSGPYEQYF
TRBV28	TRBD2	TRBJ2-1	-	TGTGCCAGCAGTTTAATGACTAGCGGGGGGCTCGACCATGAGCAGTTCTTC	CASSLMTSGGLDHEQFF
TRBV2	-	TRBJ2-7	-	TGTGCCAGCAGCCCTACTATGTCCTACGAGCAGTACTTC	CASSPTMSYEQYF
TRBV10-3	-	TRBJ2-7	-	TGTGCCATCAGTGATCAGCCCTCCCTCGAGCAGTACTTC	CAISDQPSLEQYF
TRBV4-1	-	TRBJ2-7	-	TGCGCCAGCAGCCAAGAGATCGCGGGGACGCCCTACGAGCAGTACTTC	CASSQEIAGTPYEQYF
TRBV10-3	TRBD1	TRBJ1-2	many	TGTGCCATCAGTGACAACAGGGGGACCTCCCACTATGGCTACACCTTC	CAISDNRGTSHYGYTF
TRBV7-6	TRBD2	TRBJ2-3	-	TGTGCCAGCGGGGAAAGCGGGGGGTACACAGATACGCAGTATTTT	CASGESGGYTDTQYF
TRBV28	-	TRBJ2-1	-	TGTGGCAGCAGTTTTGTTAGCGGCTCCTACAATGAGCAGTTCTTC	CGSSFVSGSYNEQFF
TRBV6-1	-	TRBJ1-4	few	TGTGCCAGCAGCTCAGGGGACCACAATGAAAAACTGTTTTTT	CASSSGDHNEKLFF
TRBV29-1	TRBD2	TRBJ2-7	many	TGCAGCGTTGAAGAAGCGGGGGGGAACCCGAACGAGCAGTACTTC	CSVEEAGGNPNEQYF
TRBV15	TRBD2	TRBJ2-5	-	TGTGCCACCAGCAAACGGCGGGAGTTTGGGGAGACCCAGTACTTC	CATSKRREFGETQYF
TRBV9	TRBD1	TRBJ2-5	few	TGTGCCAGCAGCGTAGGGGACAGAAAAGAGACCCAGTACTTC	CASSVGDRKETQYF
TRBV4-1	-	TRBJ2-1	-	TGCGCCAGCAGCCCGCTAGGAGAGGGAAACTCCTACAATGAGCAGTTCTTC	CASSPLGEGNSYNEQFF
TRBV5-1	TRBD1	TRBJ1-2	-	TGCGCCAGCAGCTTGGCCGTGACAGGGGCTCCTCACTATGGCTACACCTTC	CASSLAVTGAPHYGYTF
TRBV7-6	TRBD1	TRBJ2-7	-	TGTGCCAGCAGCGACACGGACAGGGAGAGCTACGAGCAGTACTTC	CASSDTDRESYEQYF